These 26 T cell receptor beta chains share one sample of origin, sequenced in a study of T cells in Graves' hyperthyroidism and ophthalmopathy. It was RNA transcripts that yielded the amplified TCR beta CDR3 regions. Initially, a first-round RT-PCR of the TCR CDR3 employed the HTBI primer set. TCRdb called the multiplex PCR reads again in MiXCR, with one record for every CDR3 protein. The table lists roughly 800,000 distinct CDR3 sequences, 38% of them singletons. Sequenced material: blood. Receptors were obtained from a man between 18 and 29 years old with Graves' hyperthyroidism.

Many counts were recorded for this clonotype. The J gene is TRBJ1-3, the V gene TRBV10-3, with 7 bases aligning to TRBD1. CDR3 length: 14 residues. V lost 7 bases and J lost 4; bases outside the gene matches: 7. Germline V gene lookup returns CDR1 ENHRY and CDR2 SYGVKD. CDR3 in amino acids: CAITLGTVGNTIYF. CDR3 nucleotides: TGTGCCATCACCCTCGGGACAGTCGGAAACACCATATATTTT.

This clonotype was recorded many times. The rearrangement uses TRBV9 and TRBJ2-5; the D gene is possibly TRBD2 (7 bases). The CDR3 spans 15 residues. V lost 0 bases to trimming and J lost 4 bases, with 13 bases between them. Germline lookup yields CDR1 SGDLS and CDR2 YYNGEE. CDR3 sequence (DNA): TGTGCCAGCAGCGTAGGTCCGGGGGGCCCAGAGACCCAGTACTTC. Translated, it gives CASSVGPGGPETQYF.

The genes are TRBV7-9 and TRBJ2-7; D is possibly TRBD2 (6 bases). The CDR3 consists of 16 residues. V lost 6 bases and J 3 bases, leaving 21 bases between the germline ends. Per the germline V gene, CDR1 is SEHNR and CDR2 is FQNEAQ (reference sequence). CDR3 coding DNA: TGTGCCAGCAGTTTATACCCAGAGTTGGACTACTACGAGCAGTACTTC. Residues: CASSLYPELDYYEQYF.

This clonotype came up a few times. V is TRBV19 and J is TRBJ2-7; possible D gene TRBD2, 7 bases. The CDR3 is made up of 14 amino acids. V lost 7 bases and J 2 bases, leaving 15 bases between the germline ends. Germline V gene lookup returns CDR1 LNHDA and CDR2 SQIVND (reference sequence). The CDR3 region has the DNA TGTGCCAGTACCCTCACGGGGGGCCCCTACGAGCAGTACTTC. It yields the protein CASTLTGGPYEQYF. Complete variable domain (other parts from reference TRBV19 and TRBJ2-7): DGGITQSPKYLFRKEGQNVTLSCEQNLNHDAMYWYRQDPGQGLRLIYYSQIVNDFQKGDIAEGYSVSREKKESFPLTVTSAQKNPTAFYLCASTLTGGPYEQYFGPGTRLTVT.

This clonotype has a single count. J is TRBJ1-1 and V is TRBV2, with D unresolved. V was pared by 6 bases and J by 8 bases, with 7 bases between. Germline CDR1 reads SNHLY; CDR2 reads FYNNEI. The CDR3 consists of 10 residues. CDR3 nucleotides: TGTGCCAGCAGCGGGGAGGAAGCTTTCTTT. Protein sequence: CASSGEEAFF.

The CDR3 DNA is TGTGCCAGCAGCTTTGTCCGGGGGGGCGGAACCGGGGAGCTGTTTTTT. Protein: CASSFVRGGGTGELFF. The chain is built from TRBV7-8 and TRBJ2-2, with TRBD2 matching 8 bases. The germline CDR1 and CDR2 sequences are SGHVS and FQNEAQ. The CDR3 runs to 16 residues. The V segment lost 3 bases and the J segment 5 bases; nucleotides outside the gene matches: 8.

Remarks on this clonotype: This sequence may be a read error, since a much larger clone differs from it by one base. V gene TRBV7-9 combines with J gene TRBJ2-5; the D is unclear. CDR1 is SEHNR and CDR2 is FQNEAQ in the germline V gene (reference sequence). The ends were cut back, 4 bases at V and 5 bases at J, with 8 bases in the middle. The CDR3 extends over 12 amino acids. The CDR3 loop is CASSSIRETQYF. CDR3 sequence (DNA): TGTGCCAGCAGCTCCATCCGGGAGACCCAGTACTTC.

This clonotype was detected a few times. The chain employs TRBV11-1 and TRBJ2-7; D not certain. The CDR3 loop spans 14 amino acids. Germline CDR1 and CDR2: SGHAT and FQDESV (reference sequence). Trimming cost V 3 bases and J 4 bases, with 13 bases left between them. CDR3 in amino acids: CASSLVTLGYEQYF. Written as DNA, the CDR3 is TGTGCCAGCAGCTTGGTAACCCTTGGGTACGAGCAGTACTTC.

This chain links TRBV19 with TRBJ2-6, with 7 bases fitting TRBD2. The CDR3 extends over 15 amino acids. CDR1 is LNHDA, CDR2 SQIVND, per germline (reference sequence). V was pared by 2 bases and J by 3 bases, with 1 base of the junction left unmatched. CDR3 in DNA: TGTGCCAGTAGTATATCGGGGGGTGGGGCCAACGTCCTGACTTTC. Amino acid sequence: CASSISGGGANVLTF. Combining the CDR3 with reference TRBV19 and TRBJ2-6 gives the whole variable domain DGGITQSPKYLFRKEGQNVTLSCEQNLNHDAMYWYRQDPGQGLRLIYYSQIVNDFQKGDIAEGYSVSREKKESFPLTVTSAQKNPTAFYLCASSISGGGANVLTFGAGSRLTVL.

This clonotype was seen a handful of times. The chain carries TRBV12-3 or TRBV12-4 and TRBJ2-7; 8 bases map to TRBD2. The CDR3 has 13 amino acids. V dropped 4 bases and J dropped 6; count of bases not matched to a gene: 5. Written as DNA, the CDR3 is TGTGCCAGCAGTTCAGCGGGAGTGTCCGAGCAGTACTTC. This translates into CASSSAGVSEQYF.

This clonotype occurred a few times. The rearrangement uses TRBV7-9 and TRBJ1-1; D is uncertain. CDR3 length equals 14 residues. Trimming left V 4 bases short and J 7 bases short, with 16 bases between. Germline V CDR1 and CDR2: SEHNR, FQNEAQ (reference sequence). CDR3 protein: CASSSHVSRGEAFF. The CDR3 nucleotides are TGTGCCAGCAGCTCGCACGTCAGTCGGGGTGAAGCTTTCTTT.

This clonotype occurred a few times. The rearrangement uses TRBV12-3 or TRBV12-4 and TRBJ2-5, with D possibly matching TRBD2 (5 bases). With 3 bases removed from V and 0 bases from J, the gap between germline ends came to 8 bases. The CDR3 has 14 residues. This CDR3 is CASSFEDYQETQYF. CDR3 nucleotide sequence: TGTGCCAGCAGTTTCGAGGACTACCAAGAGACCCAGTACTTC.

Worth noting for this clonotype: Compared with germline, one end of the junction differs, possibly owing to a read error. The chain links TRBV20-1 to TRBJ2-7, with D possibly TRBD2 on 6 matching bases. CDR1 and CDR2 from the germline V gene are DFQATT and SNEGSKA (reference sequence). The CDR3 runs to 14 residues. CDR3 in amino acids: CSARASSAGGELYF. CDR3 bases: TGCAGTGCGCGAGCCTCTAGCGCAGGCGGGGAGCTGTACTTC.

The CDR3 DNA reads as TGTGCCAGCAGCCCCGGATCCGAGGGGACTGAAGCTTTCTTT. This translates into CASSPGSEGTEAFF. This chain connects TRBV7-6 to TRBJ1-1; D is possibly TRBD1 (5 bases). Deletions cut 5 bases from V and 5 bases from J, with 15 bases between. Germline values: CDR1 SGHVS, CDR2 FNYEAQ. CDR3 length equals 14 residues.

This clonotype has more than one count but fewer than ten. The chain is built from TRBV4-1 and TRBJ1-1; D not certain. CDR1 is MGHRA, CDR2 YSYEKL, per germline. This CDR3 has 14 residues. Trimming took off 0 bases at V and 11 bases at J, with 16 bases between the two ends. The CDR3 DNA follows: TGCGCCAGCAGCCAAGATTTCGGAAGATTAGGGGCTTTCTTT. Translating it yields CASSQDFGRLGAFF.

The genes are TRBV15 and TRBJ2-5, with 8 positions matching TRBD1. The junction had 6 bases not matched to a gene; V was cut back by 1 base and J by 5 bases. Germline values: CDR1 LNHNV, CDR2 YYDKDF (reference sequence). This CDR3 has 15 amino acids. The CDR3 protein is CATSRGTGRAETQYF. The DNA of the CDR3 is TGTGCCACCAGCAGAGGGACAGGGCGTGCGGAGACCCAGTACTTC. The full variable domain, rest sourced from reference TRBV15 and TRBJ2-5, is DAMVIQNPRYQVTQFGKPVTLSCSQTLNHNVMYWYQQKSSQAPKLLFHYYDKDFNNEADTPDNFQSRRPNTSFCFLDIRSPGLGDTAMYLCATSRGTGRAETQYFGPGTRLLVL.

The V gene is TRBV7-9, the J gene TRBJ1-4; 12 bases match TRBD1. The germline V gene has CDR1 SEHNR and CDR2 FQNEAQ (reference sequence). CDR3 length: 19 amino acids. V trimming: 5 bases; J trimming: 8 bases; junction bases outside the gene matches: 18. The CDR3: CASSEPGTGGEGRQEKLFF. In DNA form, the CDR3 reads TGTGCCAGCAGCGAACCCGGGACAGGGGGCGAAGGTCGTCAGGAAAAACTGTTTTTT.

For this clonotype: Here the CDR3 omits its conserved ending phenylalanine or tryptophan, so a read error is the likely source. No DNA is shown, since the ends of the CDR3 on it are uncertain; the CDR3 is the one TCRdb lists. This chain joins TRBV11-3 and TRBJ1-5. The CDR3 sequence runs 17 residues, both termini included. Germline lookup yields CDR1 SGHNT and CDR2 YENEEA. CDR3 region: CASSFSGSIMAISPSMV.

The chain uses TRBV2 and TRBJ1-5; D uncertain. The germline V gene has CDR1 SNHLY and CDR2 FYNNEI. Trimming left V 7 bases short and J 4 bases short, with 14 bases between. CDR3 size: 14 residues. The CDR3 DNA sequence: TGTGCCAGCACCTCCCGACGCGGGAATCAGCCCCAGCATTTT. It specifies CASTSRRGNQPQHF. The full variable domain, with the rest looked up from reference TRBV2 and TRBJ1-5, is EPEVTQTPSHQVTQMGQEVILRCVPISNHLYFYWYRQILGQKVEFLVSFYNNEISEKSEIFDDQFSVERPDGSNFTLKIRSTKLEDSAMYFCASTSRRGNQPQHFGDGTRLSIL.

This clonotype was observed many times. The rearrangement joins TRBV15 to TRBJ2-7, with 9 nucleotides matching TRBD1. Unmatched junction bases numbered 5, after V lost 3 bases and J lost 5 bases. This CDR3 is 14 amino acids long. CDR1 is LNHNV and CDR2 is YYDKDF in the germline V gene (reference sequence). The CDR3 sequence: CATSSRTGADEQYF. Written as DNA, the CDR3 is TGTGCCACCAGCAGCAGGACAGGGGCCGACGAGCAGTACTTC.

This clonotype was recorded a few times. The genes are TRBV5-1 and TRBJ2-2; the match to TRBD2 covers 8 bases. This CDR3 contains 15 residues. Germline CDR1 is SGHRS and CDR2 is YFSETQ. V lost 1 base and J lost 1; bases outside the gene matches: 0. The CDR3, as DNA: TGCGCCAGCAGCTTGAGCGGGAGGAACACCGGGGAGCTGTTTTTT. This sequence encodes CASSLSGRNTGELFF.

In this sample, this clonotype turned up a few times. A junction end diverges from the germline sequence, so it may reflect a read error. CDR3 sequence (DNA): TGTGCCAGCAGTCCCTCGGTCATCTCTGGAAACACCATATATTTT. Protein product: CASSPSVISGNTIYF. V gene TRBV10-2 combines with J gene TRBJ1-3; D unresolved. CDR3 length: 15 residues. Germline lookup yields CDR1 WSHSY and CDR2 SAAADI.

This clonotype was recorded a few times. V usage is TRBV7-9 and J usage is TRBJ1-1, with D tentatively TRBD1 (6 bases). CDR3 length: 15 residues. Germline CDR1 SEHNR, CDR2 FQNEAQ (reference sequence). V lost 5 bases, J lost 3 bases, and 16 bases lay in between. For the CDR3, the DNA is TGTGCCAGCAGCGCGTCAGGGGAACAGGACACTGAAGCTTTCTTT. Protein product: CASSASGEQDTEAFF.

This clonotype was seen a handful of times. CDR3: CASSYSGLVDNTEAFF. CDR3 in DNA: TGTGCCAGCAGTTACTCAGGACTGGTGGATAACACTGAAGCTTTCTTT. The gene calls are TRBV6-5 and TRBJ1-1, with D uncertain. This CDR3 contains 16 residues. Germline values: CDR1 MNHEY, CDR2 SVGAGI. The ends were cut back, 0 bases at V and 2 bases at J, with 13 bases in the middle.

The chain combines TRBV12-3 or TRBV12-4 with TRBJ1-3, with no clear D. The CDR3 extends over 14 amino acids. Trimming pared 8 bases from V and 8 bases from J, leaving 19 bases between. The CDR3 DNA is TGTGCCAGCTGCCTCGGGAGCGCCGGGGACACCATATATTTT. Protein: CASCLGSAGDTIYF.

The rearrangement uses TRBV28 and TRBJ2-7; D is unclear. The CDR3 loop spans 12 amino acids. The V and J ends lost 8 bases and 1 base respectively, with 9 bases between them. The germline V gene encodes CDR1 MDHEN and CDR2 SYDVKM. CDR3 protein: CASPTRSYEQYF. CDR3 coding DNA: TGTGCCAGCCCTACGCGGTCCTACGAGCAGTACTTC.